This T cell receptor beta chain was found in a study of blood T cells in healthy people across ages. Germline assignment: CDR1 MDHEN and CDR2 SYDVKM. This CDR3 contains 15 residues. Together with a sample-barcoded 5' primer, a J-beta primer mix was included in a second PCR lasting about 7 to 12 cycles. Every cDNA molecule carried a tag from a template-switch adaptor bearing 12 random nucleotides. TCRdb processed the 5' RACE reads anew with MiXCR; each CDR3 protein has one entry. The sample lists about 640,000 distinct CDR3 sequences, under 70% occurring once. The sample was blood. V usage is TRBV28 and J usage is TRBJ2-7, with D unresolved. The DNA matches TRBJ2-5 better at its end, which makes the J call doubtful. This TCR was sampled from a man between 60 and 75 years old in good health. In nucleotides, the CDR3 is TGTGCCAGCAGTTCCTCTAGAACCCTTCGGAAGACCCAGTACTTC. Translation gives CASSSSRTLRKTQYF.